This is a list of T cell receptor beta chains from one sample in a study of shared clonotypes between healthy human individuals. Assay: immunoSEQ multiplex PCR; the TCRdb copy retains only in-frame clones and omits some. There are roughly 2,000,000 clones in the sample; about 94% occur only once, and around 1% lies in the top ten. Sample: naive CD8+ T cells sorted from blood. The origin of the receptors is a young man in good health. CDR3s include the opening cysteine and the closing phenylalanine or tryptophan. The order of the fields is D gene, V gene, CDR3 protein. A D gene is named only where the DNA matches it firmly.

>TRBD1|TRBV4-3
CASRDTGTGRDSPLHF
>-|TRBV27
CASSFIGAGDDEQYF
>-|TRBV27
CASSSHTPGARGETQYF
>-|TRBV10-1
CARTDTQYF
>-|TRBV11-2
CASSLDRAYEQYF
>-|TRBV4-3
CASSQGLGVSYEQYF
>-|TRBV4-1
CASSQRPGLEQFF
>-|TRBV30
CAWSVGIGRMNTEAFF
>-|TRBV5-5
CASSPGEQYF
>TRBD1|TRBV28
CASRPGQGSYEQYF
>TRBD2|TRBV7-8
CASSLGLAVYEQYF
>TRBD1|TRBV27
CASSLTPQGANEQYF
>-|TRBV10-2
CASSEGAGLQETQYF
>-|TRBV9
CASSFEQGMNTEAFF
>TRBD1|TRBV15
CATSRTTGTGDQPQHF
>-|TRBV28
CASKSRDNINYEQYF
>-|TRBV13
CASSHPGSPYEQYF
>-|TRBV6-5
CASSPVEDYNEQFF
>TRBD2|TRBV28
CAGSLLIPSGKLNEQFF
>TRBD2|TRBV6-5
CASSSAGGSVDTQYF
>TRBD1|TRBV7-9
CASSLYFGQGEYEQYF
>-|TRBV13
CASRLNGGGQQETQYF
>-|TRBV4-1
CASSPGTRNEQFF
>-|TRBV5-6
CASSLGGSHEQYF
>TRBD1|TRBV7-9
CASSFATGGKQYF
>-|TRBV11-2
CASSYEGSVGTEAFF
>-|TRBV7-9
CASSQGTLEKLFF
>-|TRBV5-1
CASSLVGIENTEAFF
>TRBD1|TRBV25-1
CASRGTANYGYTF
>-|TRBV10-2
CASSETGSPSLIPTGELFF
>TRBD1|TRBV6-5
CASSGTGRYGYTF
>-|TRBV13
CASSSGRLDGYTF
>TRBD1|TRBV10-3
CAISEQGQGAVDGYTF
>-|TRBV30
CAWSLTDYEQYF
>-|TRBV9
CASSLGGDTEAFF
>TRBD1|TRBV27
CASSSPGDRVYEQYF
>TRBD1|TRBV7-9
CASSSGQGSADTQYF
>-|TRBV10-2
CASSESGGNEQFF
>TRBD1|TRBV5-1
CASSLEGGKTDTQYF
>-|TRBV4-3
CASSQIGSSYNEQFF
>-|TRBV14
CASSFAGSYNEQFF
>TRBD2|TRBV27
CASSSLLAGRDTQYF
>-|TRBV5-6
CASSSRGFNEKLFF
>-|TRBV9
CASSVGGLADTQYF
>-|TRBV6-1
CASSQRLENSPLHF
>-|TRBV18
CASSLTRRLAADTQYF
>TRBD2|TRBV7-9
CASSSGQRGTGELFF